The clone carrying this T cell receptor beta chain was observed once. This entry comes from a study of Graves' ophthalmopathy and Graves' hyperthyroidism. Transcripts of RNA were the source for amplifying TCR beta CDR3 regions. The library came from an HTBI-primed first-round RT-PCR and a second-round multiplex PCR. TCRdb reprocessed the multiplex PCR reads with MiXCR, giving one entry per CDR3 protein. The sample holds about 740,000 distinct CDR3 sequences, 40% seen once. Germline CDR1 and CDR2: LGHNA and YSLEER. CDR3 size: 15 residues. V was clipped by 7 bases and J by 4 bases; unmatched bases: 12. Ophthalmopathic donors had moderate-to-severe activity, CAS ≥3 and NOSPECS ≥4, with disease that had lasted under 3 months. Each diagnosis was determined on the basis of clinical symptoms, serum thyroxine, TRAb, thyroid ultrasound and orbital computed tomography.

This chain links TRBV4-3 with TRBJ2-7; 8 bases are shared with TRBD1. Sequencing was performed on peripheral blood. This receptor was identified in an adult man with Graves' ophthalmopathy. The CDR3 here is CASMPTDREMYEQYF. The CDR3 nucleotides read TGCGCCAGCATGCCTACGGACAGGGAAATGTACGAGCAGTACTTC.